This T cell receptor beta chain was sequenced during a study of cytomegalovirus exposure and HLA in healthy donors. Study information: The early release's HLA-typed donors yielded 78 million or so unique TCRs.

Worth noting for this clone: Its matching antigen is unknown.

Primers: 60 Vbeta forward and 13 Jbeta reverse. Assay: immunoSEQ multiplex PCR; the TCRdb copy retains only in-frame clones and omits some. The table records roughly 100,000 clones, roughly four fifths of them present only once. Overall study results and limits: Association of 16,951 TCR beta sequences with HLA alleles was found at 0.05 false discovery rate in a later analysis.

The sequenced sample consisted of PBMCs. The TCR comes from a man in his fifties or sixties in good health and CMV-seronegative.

The CDR3 nucleotides are TGTGCCAGCAGCTTACACGGGGGACGGAACACTGAAGCTTTCTTT. As protein: CASSLHGGRNTEAFF. This chain joins TRBV7-9 and TRBJ1-1, with a weak D call TRBD1 (5 bases). CDR1 is SEHNR, CDR2 FQNEAQ, per germline (reference sequence). Trimming left V 2 bases short and J 1 base short, with 11 bases between. The CDR3 consists of 15 residues.